Detailed here is one T cell receptor beta chain. Its antigen is unidentified. This sample was taken from a study of OX40 agonist ivuxolimab in advanced cancers. For the study at large: Ivuxolimab, which is an agonistic anti-OX40 (CD134) antibody, was administered to the patients. Three patients got partial responses; one had hepatocellular carcinoma and two had cutaneous melanoma. The study, taken as a whole, reports: Which antigen the expanded peripheral T cells recognized is unknown.

J was trimmed by 5 bases and V by 5 bases; bases with no gene match: 10. This CDR3 has 15 amino acids. Per germline, CDR1 LNHDA and CDR2 SQIVND (reference sequence). Assay used: immunoSEQ multiplex PCR; TCRdb lists only in-frame clones, some missing. Of 70,000 or so clones listed, roughly 80% were seen once; the top ten hold 0.9% to 1.2%. This rearrangement joins TRBV19 to TRBJ1-1; 8 bases are shared with TRBD1. The sequence derives from an adult with an advanced solid tumor such as melanoma, head and neck, liver or kidney cancer. This material consisted of CD4+ or CD8+ T cells sorted from blood, taken in a trial of the OX40 agonist ivuxolimab. CDR3 amino acids: CASSFLGQGLTEAFF. The CDR3 nucleotides are TGTGCCAGTAGTTTCTTAGGACAGGGTCTAACTGAAGCTTTCTTT.